The following is a T cell receptor (beta chain) sequence with its context. Its antigen is unidentified. This sample is part of a study of beta chain features in type 1 diabetes. Of the isolated RNA, all was reverse transcribed, and so the sequenced material was expressed TCRB transcripts. Profiling relied on immunoSEQ multiplex PCR, and the TCRdb table lists in-frame clones only, not all of them. Altogether under 300,000 clones are present, about 15% being singletons, with the ten largest covering about 0.018%. Regarding the study as a whole: Moderate yet significant TCRB CDR3 shortening was seen in Type 1 diabetes patients in all four CD4+ subsets.

A sort by CD45RO/CCR7/CD25/CD127/CD95/CD27 yielded CD4+ naive, central memory, regulatory and stem cell-like memory cells. Germline V gene data show CDR1 as SGDLS and CDR2 as YYNGEE. After removal of 0 bases from V and 10 bases from J, the junction contained 9 bases not matched to a gene. The CDR3 sequence is 15 residues long. The chain carries TRBV9 and TRBJ2-1, with TRBD2 identical over 8 bases. The receptor was derived from a man younger than 40 with type 1 diabetes. The sequencing input was naive CD4+ T cells from blood. The CDR3 nucleotides are TGTGCCAGCAGCGTAGTTGCACTAGCGGTGTCGGAGCAGTTCTTC. Its protein product is CASSVVALAVSEQFF.